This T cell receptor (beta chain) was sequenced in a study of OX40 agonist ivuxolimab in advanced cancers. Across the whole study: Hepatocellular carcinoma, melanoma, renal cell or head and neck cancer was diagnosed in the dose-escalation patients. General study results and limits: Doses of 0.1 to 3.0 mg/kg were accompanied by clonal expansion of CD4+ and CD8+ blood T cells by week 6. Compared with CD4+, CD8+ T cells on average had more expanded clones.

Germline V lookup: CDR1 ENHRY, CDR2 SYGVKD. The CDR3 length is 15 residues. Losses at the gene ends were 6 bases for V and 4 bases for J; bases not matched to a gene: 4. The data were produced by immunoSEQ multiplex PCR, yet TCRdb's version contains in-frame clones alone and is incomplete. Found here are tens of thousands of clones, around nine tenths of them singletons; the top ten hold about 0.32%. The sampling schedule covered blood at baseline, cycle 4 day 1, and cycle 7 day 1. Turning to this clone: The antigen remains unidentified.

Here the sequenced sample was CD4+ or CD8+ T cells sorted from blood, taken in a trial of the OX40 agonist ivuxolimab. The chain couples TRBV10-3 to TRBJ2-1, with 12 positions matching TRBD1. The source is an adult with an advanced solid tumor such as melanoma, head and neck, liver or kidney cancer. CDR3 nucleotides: TGTGCCATCAGAGGGACAGGGGGCTCTTACAATGAGCAGTTCTTC. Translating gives CAIRGTGGSYNEQFF.